This TCR beta chain emerged from a study of OX40 agonist ivuxolimab in advanced cancers. Turning to the study itself: Hepatocellular carcinoma, melanoma, renal cell or head and neck cancer occurred in dose-escalation patients. Study conclusions and caveats: CD8+ T cells showed, on average, more clonal expansion than CD4+ cells.

TCRdb's copy holds only in-frame clones and misses some; the assay was immunoSEQ multiplex PCR. Of around 67,000 clones in the sample, approximately 89% were seen once. The CDR3 length is 14 residues. The germline CDR1 and CDR2 sequences are SGHVS and FNYEAQ. V shed 5 bases and J 6 bases; nucleotides not matched to a gene: 3. Comment on this clone: The antigen is undetermined.

The source of this sequence is an adult with an advanced solid tumor such as melanoma, head and neck, liver or kidney cancer. The rearrangement uses TRBV7-6 and TRBJ2-1, with 11 bases lining up with TRBD1. Sequencing used CD4+ or CD8+ T cells sorted from blood, obtained in a trial of the OX40 agonist ivuxolimab. The CDR3 nucleotides are TGTGCCAGCAGCACCGGGACAGGGGGCAATGAGCAGTTCTTC. Its translation: CASSTGTGGNEQFF.